This TCR beta chain was sequenced during a study of T cells in tuberculosis (dated by TCRdb to 2017 to 2018). Turning to the overall study: In the study, CD1B tetramers and high-throughput TCR immunosequencing were combined to characterize T cells specific for the mycobacterial lipid antigen glucose monomycolate (GMM).

Thawed, overnight-rested PBMC were stained with GMM-loaded CD1B tetramer, a Live/Dead dye and anti-CD3, then sorted on a FACS Aria II. C32 glucose monomycolate purified from Rhodococcus equi was loaded onto CD1B tetramers. PBMC used for tetramer sorting had been depleted of CD14-expressing monocytes for a separate study before cryopreservation. From each donor, some 110,000 tetramer-negative cells were sorted and analyzed together with the tetramer-positive cells. GMM-loaded CD1B tetramers were used to sort antigen-specific T cells from a few healthy South African adults. TCR-alpha and TCR-beta chains were sequenced unpaired, so chain pairing information was not available. The immunoSEQ multiplex PCR assay was used to generate TCR libraries, with TCR-beta and/or TCR-alpha/delta assays applied to each sample. The amplified TCR libraries were sequenced using the Illumina high-throughput platform. In the authors' own workflow: Clustering and dimensionality reduction relied on pairwise TCRdist distances among GMM-specific receptors from T cells that were either sorted ex vivo or expanded in vitro. Sequence motifs defined by gene usage and CDR3 content were tested for enrichment in tetramer-positive versus tetramer-negative populations. Here the immuneACCESS table is served through TCRdb, limited to in-frame sequences with V and J called. Missing clones are a known gap in these copies; in checked studies unresolved V genes cover under half, and the rest lacks a known reason. The DNA gave D and trimming, while V, J and clone size come from that table. In all, the sample holds around 50,000 clones, and over 75% of those were seen once. Roughly a fifth of the sample lies in the top ten.

Study-level results and caveats: T cells that bind the CD1B-GMM tetramer with low affinity may have been missed by the stringent sort gate.

The CDR1 and CDR2 encoded by the germline V gene (reference sequence) are LNHNV and YYDKDF. Inclusive of the bounding cysteine and phenylalanine, the CDR3 is 15 residues long. This entry keeps only the CDR3 DNA: 45 bases, framed from base 1. The junction carries 7 bases between V and J, which are trimmed by 0 bases and 1 base respectively. To note about this clone: Base quality data are lacking; no much larger clone is found one base away.

The sequence was collected from an adult woman with latent tuberculosis. The sample comprised CD1b-GMM tetramer-negative cells sorted from PBMCs. What this sample's cell subset or site label stands for: T cells not binding CD1B-GMM tetramer, sorted from same donor. The V and J segments used are TRBV15 and TRBJ1-5, with no reliable assignment of the D segment. The CDR3 region has the sequence CATSRETLSNQPQHF. The DNA sequence reads TGTGCCACCAGCAGAGAGACACTCAGCAATCAGCCCCAGCATTTT.